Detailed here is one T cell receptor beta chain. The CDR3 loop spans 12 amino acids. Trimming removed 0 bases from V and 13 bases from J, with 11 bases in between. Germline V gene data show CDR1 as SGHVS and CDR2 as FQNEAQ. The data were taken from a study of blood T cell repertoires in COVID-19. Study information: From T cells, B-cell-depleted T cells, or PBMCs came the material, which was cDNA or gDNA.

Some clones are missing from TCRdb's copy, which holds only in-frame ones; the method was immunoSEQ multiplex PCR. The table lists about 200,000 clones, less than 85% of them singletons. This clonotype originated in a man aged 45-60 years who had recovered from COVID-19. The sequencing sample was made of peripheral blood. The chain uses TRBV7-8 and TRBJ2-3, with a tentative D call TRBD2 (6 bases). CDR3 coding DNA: TGTGCCAGCAGCTTAGCTCGGGACTCAAAGTATTTT. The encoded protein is CASSLARDSKYF. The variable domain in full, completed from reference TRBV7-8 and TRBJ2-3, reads GAGVSQSPRYKVAKRGQDVALRCDPISGHVSLFWYQQALGQGPEFLTYFQNEAQLDKSGLPSDRFFAERPEGSVSTLKIQRTQQEDSAVYLCASSLARDSKYFGPGTRLTVL.